The sample holds many counts of the clone carrying this T cell receptor beta chain. Antigen specificity is unknown. This CDR3 has 15 amino acids. V lost 2 bases and J 3 bases, leaving 12 bases between the germline ends. The germline V gene encodes CDR1 MNHEY and CDR2 SMNVEV (reference sequence). This record comes from a study of T cells in Graves' hyperthyroidism and ophthalmopathy. About the study: Peripheral blood samples were taken at initial diagnosis, prior to any treatment. Study conclusions and caveats: Stable hyperthyroidism was told apart from ophthalmopathy by a model built on 13 V-J features.

RNA transcripts were the template for amplifying TCR beta CDR3 regions. First-round RT-PCR targeting the TCR CDR3 was performed with the HTBI primer set. TCRdb redid the calling of the multiplex PCR reads with MiXCR, one entry per CDR3 protein. The sample carries 700,000 or so distinct CDR3 sequences, around 17% recorded once. No progression to ophthalmopathy during 18 months of follow-up defined stable disease. The sample comprised blood. V and J are TRBV27 and TRBJ2-3; TRBD2 might be the D (5 bases). This TCR was sampled from a man aged 18 to 30 with Graves' hyperthyroidism. The CDR3 DNA sequence: TGTGCCAGCAGTTTAGAAGGACTTTTTACAGATACGCAGTATTTT. Residues: CASSLEGLFTDTQYF.